Each of the 18 T cell receptor beta chains below was sequenced from the same sample in a study of CD8+ T cells in alopecia areata. Extraction and reverse transcription of RNA yielded cDNA as the sequencing template. Sequenced by immunoSEQ multiplex PCR; TCRdb stores in-frame clones only, minus some. The data show 250,000 or so clones, with around 67% seen just once and approximately 1.2% held by the top ten. Source: CD4+ T cells sorted from blood, taken at week 0. The receptors stem from a human donor with alopecia areata.

The CDR3, as DNA: TGTGCCAGCAGCTTAGGGCAGGGGAGGTTCACCGGGGAGCTGTTTTTT. Translated: CASSLGQGRFTGELFF. This chain links TRBV7-2 with TRBJ2-2, with D tentatively TRBD1 or TRBD2 (6 bases each). The CDR3 length is 16 residues. Germline V gives CDR1 SGHTA, CDR2 FQGNSA. The germline V and J ends were trimmed by 1 base and 4 bases, with 13 bases remaining between them. The full variable domain, with the rest looked up from reference TRBV7-2 and TRBJ2-2, is GAGVSQSPSNKVTEKGKDVELRCDPISGHTALYWYRQSLGQGLEFLIYFQGNSAPDKSGLPSDRFSAERTGGSVSTLTIQRTQQEDSAVYLCASSLGQGRFTGELFFGEGSRLTVL.

The chain joins TRBV30 to TRBJ1-2; D gene uncertain. Trimming pared 3 bases from V and 7 bases from J, leaving 12 bases between. The CDR3 is 12 amino acids. Per the germline V gene, CDR1 is GTSNPN and CDR2 is SVGIG (reference sequence). The CDR3 region has the DNA TGTGCCTGGAGCGCTAACCCGGGTGGCTACACCTTC. Translation: CAWSANPGGYTF.

The chain links TRBV7-8 to TRBJ2-5; tentatively, D is TRBD2 (5 bases). The germline V and J ends were trimmed by 11 bases and 1 base, with 14 bases remaining between them. Germline V gene sequence: CDR1 SGHVS, CDR2 FQNEAQ. The CDR3 totals 13 residues. CDR3: CACSGGPQETQYF. In DNA form, the CDR3 reads TGTGCCTGCTCTGGAGGTCCCCAAGAGACCCAGTACTTC.

CDR3 sequence: CSVPLAGAPVTQYF. In nucleotides, the CDR3 is TGCAGCGTCCCACTAGCGGGGGCCCCTGTGACCCAGTACTTC. The chain employs TRBV29-1 and TRBJ2-5, with TRBD2 identical over 11 bases. V lost 6 bases and J lost 7; bases outside the gene matches: 10. The CDR3 is made up of 14 amino acids. Germline V gene sequence: CDR1 SQVTM, CDR2 ANQGSEA.

The chain couples TRBV25-1 to TRBJ1-6, with 12 bases identical to TRBD1. The CDR3 loop spans 16 amino acids. V dropped 4 bases and J dropped 9; count of bases not matched to a gene: 7. Germline values: CDR1 MGHDK, CDR2 SYGVNS. The CDR3 DNA reads as TGTGCCAGCAGTGCGTGGGACAGGGGGCAGGGTTCACCCCTCCACTTT. This translates into CASSAWDRGQGSPLHF.

The chain is built from TRBV5-1 and TRBJ2-1; 11 nucleotides align to TRBD2. The CDR3 has 13 amino acids. The germline CDR1 and CDR2 sequences are SGHRS and YFSETQ. With 5 bases clipped from V and 5 bases from J, the junction kept 0 bases outside the gene matches. The CDR3 nucleotides read TGCGCCAGCAGACTAGCGGGGGACAATGAGCAGTTCTTC. Translated: CASRLAGDNEQFF.

The chain has TRBV2 and TRBJ2-7; D uncertain. Trimming stripped 6 bases from V and 3 bases from J, with 18 bases between. The CDR3 is 15 residues long. The V gene's germline CDR1 is SNHLY and CDR2 FYNNEI. Here the CDR3 reads CASSPPLRSFYEQYF. The CDR3 nucleotides read TGTGCCAGCAGCCCACCCCTTAGATCCTTCTACGAGCAGTACTTC.

The chain is built from TRBV7-9 and TRBJ1-6; tentative D call: TRBD1 (6 bases). The V gene's germline CDR1 is SEHNR and CDR2 FQNEAQ (reference sequence). The V gene lost 5 bases and the J gene lost 8 bases, with 13 bases spanning the gap. The CDR3 extends over 14 amino acids. CDR3 loop: CASSPGQPHSPLHF. The CDR3 nucleotides read TGTGCCAGCAGCCCCGGACAGCCTCATTCACCCCTCCACTTT. Combining the CDR3 with reference TRBV7-9 and TRBJ1-6 gives the whole variable domain DTGVSQNPRHKITKRGQNVTFRCDPISEHNRLYWYRQTLGQGPEFLTYFQNEAQLEKSRLLSDRFSAERPKGSFSTLEIQRTEQGDSAMYLCASSPGQPHSPLHFGNGTRLTVT.

This chain uses TRBV6-5 with TRBJ2-3, with D possibly being TRBD1 (5 bases). From germline, CDR1 is MNHEY and CDR2 SVGAGI. The V end lost 6 bases, the J end lost 4 bases, and 11 bases lay between the germline ends. The CDR3 has 13 amino acids. CDR3 DNA: TGTGCCAGCAGCAGGGTTGGTTCAGATACGCAGTATTTT. Protein: CASSRVGSDTQYF.

The count of this clone is one. The CDR3 spells CAIGGGRNSPLHF. The CDR3 DNA is TGTGCCATCGGGGGAGGGAGGAATTCACCCCTCCACTTT. The chain joins TRBV10-3 to TRBJ1-6; possible D gene TRBD1, 5 bases. The germline V gene has CDR1 ENHRY and CDR2 SYGVKD. The length of the CDR3 is 13 residues. The V gene lost 8 bases and the J gene lost 7 bases, with 12 bases spanning the gap.

This chain uses TRBV10-3 with TRBJ2-3; a weak D match, TRBD1 (5 bases). This CDR3 is built from 15 residues. CDR1 and CDR2 (germline): ENHRY, SYGVKD. V was pared by 2 bases and J by 2 bases, with 11 bases between. The CDR3 is CAISEGTGSTDTQYF. CDR3 coding DNA: TGTGCCATCAGTGAGGGTACAGGTTCCACAGATACGCAGTATTTT.

The chain recombines TRBV30 with TRBJ2-3; no reliable D call. The CDR3 sequence is 13 residues long. Per germline, CDR1 GTSNPN and CDR2 SVGIG (reference sequence). V was shortened by 8 bases and J by 1 base, with 13 bases between the two germline ends. Here the CDR3 DNA reads TGTGCCCACACGACCTATGGCACAGATACGCAGTATTTT. Translating it yields CAHTTYGTDTQYF. Based on the CDR3 plus reference TRBV30 and TRBJ2-3, the full variable domain is SQTIHQWPATLVQPVGSPLSLECTVEGTSNPNLYWYRQAAGRGLQLLFYSVGIGQISSEVPQNLSASRPQDRQFILSSKKLLLSDSGFYLCAHTTYGTDTQYFGPGTRLTVL.

The J gene is TRBJ2-3, the V gene TRBV30; TRBD2 aligns across 9 bases. Germline values: CDR1 GTSNPN, CDR2 SVGIG (reference sequence). CDR3 length equals 14 residues. Trimming took 6 bases from V and 4 from J; bases not matched to a gene: 8. The CDR3 DNA sequence: TGTGCCTGTAGAACGCGGGGGGGAGCAGATACGCAGTATTTT. Translated, it gives CACRTRGGADTQYF.

The chain recombines TRBV5-1 with TRBJ2-1; no reliable D call. The CDR3 extends over 15 amino acids. Germline lookup yields CDR1 SGHRS and CDR2 YFSETQ. V was pared by 1 base and J by 2 bases, with 10 bases between. The CDR3 loop reads CASSLIGGAYNEQFF. Here the CDR3 DNA reads TGCGCCAGCAGCTTGATTGGCGGAGCCTACAATGAGCAGTTCTTC.

The chain combines TRBV10-3 with TRBJ1-5; D gene unclear. The length of the CDR3 is 13 residues. Trimming took 4 bases from V and 6 from J, leaving 10 bases between them. Germline loops: CDR1 ENHRY, CDR2 SYGVKD. CDR3 sequence reads: CAISVGGCQPQHF. The CDR3 DNA sequence: TGTGCCATCAGTGTGGGTGGGTGTCAGCCCCAGCATTTT.

This clone was detected once. The chain is built from TRBV5-1 and TRBJ2-1; 13 positions match TRBD2. Germline CDR1 reads SGHRS; CDR2 reads YFSETQ. V dropped 3 bases and J dropped 7; count of bases not matched to a gene: 10. The length of the CDR3 is 17 residues. CDR3 coding DNA: TGCGCCAGCAGCTACGGACTAGCGGGGGCCTCCGGGAATGAGCAGTTCTTC. Its translation is CASSYGLAGASGNEQFF.

This clone was picked up a small number of times. The rearrangement links TRBV29-1 to TRBJ1-1, with D possibly TRBD1 on 6 matching bases. The CDR3 runs to 15 residues. Trimming pared 4 bases from V and 3 bases from J, leaving 18 bases between. Germline values: CDR1 SQVTM, CDR2 ANQGSEA. CDR3 coding DNA: TGCAGCGTTGGCACTGGGGGGGCGAGGTACACTGAAGCTTTCTTT. It codes for CSVGTGGARYTEAFF.

The rearrangement joins TRBV29-1 to TRBJ1-2; D gene unclear. Trimming pared 6 bases from V and 4 bases from J, leaving 18 bases between. CDR3 length: 14 amino acids. Germline loops: CDR1 SQVTM, CDR2 ANQGSEA. Here the CDR3 reads CSVPERFGVYGYTF. DNA for the CDR3: TGCAGCGTGCCAGAGCGGTTCGGGGTCTATGGCTACACCTTC. Full variable domain (missing parts from reference TRBV29-1 and TRBJ1-2): SAVISQKPSRDICQRGTSLTIQCQVDSQVTMMFWYRQQPGQSLTLIATANQGSEATYESGFVIDKFPISRPNLTFSTLTVSNMSPEDSSIYLCSVPERFGVYGYTFGSGTRLTVV.